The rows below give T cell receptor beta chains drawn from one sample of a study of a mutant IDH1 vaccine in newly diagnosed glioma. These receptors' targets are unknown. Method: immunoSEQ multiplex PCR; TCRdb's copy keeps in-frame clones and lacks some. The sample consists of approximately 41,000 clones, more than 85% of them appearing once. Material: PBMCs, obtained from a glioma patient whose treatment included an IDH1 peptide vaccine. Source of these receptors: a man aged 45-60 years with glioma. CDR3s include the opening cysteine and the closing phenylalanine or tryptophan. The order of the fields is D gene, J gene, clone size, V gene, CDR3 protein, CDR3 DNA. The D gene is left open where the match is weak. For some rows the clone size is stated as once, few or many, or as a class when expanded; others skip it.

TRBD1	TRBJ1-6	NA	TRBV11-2	CASRSQGGDNSPLHF	TGTGCCAGCAGGTCCCAGGGGGGGGACAATTCACCCCTCCACTTT
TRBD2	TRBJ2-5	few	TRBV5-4	CASSPTSGSKETQYF	TGTGCCAGCAGCCCAACTAGCGGGAGTAAAGAGACCCAGTACTTC
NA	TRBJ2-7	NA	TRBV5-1	CASSLGAGSTYEQYF	TGCGCCAGCAGCTTGGGGGCGGGATCAACCTACGAGCAGTACTTC
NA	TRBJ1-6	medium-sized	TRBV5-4	CASSPSYSYNSPLHF	TGTGCCAGCAGCCCGTCTTACTCCTATAATTCACCCCTCCACTTT
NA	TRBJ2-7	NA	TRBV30	CAWRAGAYEQYF	TGTGCCTGGAGAGCAGGGGCCTACGAGCAGTACTTC
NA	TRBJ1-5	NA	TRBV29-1	CSVASYNQPQHF	TGCAGCGTTGCCAGTTACAATCAGCCCCAGCATTTT
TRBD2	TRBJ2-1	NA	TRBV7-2	CASSLDAGGYNEQFF	TGTGCCAGCAGCTTAGACGCGGGGGGTTACAATGAGCAGTTCTTC
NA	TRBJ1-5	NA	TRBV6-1	CASSPRPGNQPQHF	TGTGCCAGCAGCCCGAGGCCGGGCAATCAGCCCCAGCATTTT
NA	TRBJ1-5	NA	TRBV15	CATSNDLKGSNQPQHF	TGTGCCACCAGCAATGACCTAAAGGGGAGCAATCAGCCCCAGCATTTT
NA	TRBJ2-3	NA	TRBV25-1	CASSKMMGTDTQYF	TGTGCCAGCAGTAAAATGATGGGGACAGATACGCAGTATTTT
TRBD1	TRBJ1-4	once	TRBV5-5	CASSVRDRASEKLFF	TGTGCCAGCAGCGTACGTGACAGGGCGTCTGAAAAACTGTTTTTT
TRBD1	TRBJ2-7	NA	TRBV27	CASSPRTGTPYEQYF	TGTGCCAGCAGTCCGCGGACAGGGACGCCCTACGAGCAGTACTTC
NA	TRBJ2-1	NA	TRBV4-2	CASSQVGVNEQFF	TGTGCCAGCAGCCAAGTCGGGGTTAATGAGCAGTTCTTC
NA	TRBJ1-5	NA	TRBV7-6	CASSLTVYQPQHF	TGTGCCAGCAGCTTGACCGTCTATCAGCCCCAGCATTTT
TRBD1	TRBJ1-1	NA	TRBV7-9	CASRGGQTNTEAFF	TGTGCCAGCAGGGGGGGACAGACGAACACTGAAGCTTTCTTT
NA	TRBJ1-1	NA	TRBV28	CASRVSGTTLNTEAFF	TGTGCCAGCCGCGTTTCCGGGACAACACTGAACACTGAAGCTTTCTTT
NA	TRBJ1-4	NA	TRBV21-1	CASSKEWPEKLFF	TGTGCCAGCAGCAAAGAGTGGCCGGAAAAACTGTTTTTT
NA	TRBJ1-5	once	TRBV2	CASSPRGDGAQHF	TGTGCCAGCAGTCCAAGGGGGGATGGGGCCCAGCATTTT
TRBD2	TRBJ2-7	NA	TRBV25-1	CAGQTSGSYEQYF	TGTGCGGGGCAGACTAGCGGCTCCTACGAGCAGTACTTC
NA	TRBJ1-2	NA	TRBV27	CASSPRPGTFLVPYGYTF	TGTGCCAGCAGTCCACGTCCCGGGACATTTTTGGTCCCTTATGGCTACACCTTC
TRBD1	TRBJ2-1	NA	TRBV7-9	CASSPTGTAYNEQFF	TGTGCCAGCAGCCCAACCGGGACAGCTTACAATGAGCAGTTCTTC
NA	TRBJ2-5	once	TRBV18	CASSPGRAETQYF	TGTGCCAGCTCACCGGGCAGGGCGGAGACCCAGTACTTC
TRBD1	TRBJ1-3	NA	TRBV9	CASSVGQGLGNTIYF	TGTGCCAGCAGCGTAGGACAGGGTCTCGGAAACACCATATATTTT
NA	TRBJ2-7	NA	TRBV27	CASSLFGGSYEQYF	TGTGCCAGCAGTTTATTTGGGGGGAGTTACGAGCAGTACTTC
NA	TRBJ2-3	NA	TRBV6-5	CASSRSRGAKRGQYF	TGTGCCAGCAGTCGCTCGAGGGGGGCCAAGAGGGGGCAGTATTTT
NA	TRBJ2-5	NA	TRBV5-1	CASSPRDRRETQYF	TGCGCCAGCAGCCCCCGGGACCGACGAGAGACCCAGTACTTC
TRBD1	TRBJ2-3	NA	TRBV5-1	CASSFWSGQGPLDSTDTQYF	TGCGCCAGCAGCTTTTGGTCCGGACAGGGGCCTCTTGATAGCACAGATACGCAGTATTTT
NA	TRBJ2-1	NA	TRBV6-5	CASSARQYNEQFF	TGTGCCAGCAGTGCCCGACAGTACAATGAGCAGTTCTTC
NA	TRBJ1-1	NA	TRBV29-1	CNTGGDTEAFF	TGCAATACGGGAGGCGACACTGAAGCTTTCTTT
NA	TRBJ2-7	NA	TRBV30	CAWSVFGSGIYEQYF	TGTGCCTGGAGTGTATTTGGGTCGGGAATCTACGAGCAGTACTTC
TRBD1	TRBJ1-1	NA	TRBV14	CASNQGTENTEAFF	TGTGCCAGCAACCAAGGGACAGAAAACACTGAAGCTTTCTTT
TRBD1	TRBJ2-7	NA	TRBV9	CASSRTGGSSYEQYF	TGTGCCAGCAGCCGCACAGGGGGAAGCTCCTACGAGCAGTACTTC
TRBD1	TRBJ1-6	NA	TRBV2	CASSGAPGQTYNSPLHF	TGTGCCAGCAGTGGGGCGCCGGGACAGACCTATAATTCACCCCTCCACTTT
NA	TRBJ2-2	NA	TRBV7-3	CASSLNRLTNTGELFF	TGTGCCAGCAGCTTAAATAGGTTGACAAACACCGGGGAGCTGTTTTTT
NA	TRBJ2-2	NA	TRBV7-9	CASSWQGDTGELFF	TGTGCCAGCAGCTGGCAGGGAGACACCGGGGAGCTGTTTTTT
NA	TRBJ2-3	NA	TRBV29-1	CSVVGRGRSLTDTQYF	TGCAGCGTTGTTGGTAGAGGGAGGAGCCTCACAGATACGCAGTATTTT
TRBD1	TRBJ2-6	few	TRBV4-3	CASSQQTGMSSGANVLTF	TGCGCCAGCAGCCAACAGACAGGGATGAGCTCTGGGGCCAACGTCCTGACTTTC
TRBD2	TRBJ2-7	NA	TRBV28	CASRRLAGERYEQYF	TGTGCCAGTCGTAGGTTGGCGGGAGAACGCTACGAGCAGTACTTC
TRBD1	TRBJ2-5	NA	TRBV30	CAWNKDRGETQYF	TGTGCCTGGAACAAAGACAGGGGTGAGACCCAGTACTTC
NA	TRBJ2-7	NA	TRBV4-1	CASSKDSGYEQYF	TGCGCCAGCAGCAAGGATAGCGGCTACGAGCAGTACTTC
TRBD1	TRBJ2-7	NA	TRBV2	CASKMRDRGTYEQYF	TGTGCCAGCAAGATGAGGGACAGGGGAACCTACGAGCAGTACTTC
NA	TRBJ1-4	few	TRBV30	CAWGDGQGTNEKLFF	TGTGCCTGGGGTGATGGCCAGGGGACTAATGAAAAACTGTTTTTT
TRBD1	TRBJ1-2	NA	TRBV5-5	CASSPSTGMKGYTF	TGTGCCAGCAGCCCCTCGACAGGGATGAAGGGCTACACCTTC
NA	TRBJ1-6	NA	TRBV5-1	CASSLDYRTWSPLHF	TGCGCCAGCAGCTTGGATTACAGGACTTGGTCACCCCTCCACTTT
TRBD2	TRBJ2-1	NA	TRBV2	CARGLAEGYEQFF	TGTGCCAGGGGACTAGCGGAGGGGTATGAGCAGTTCTTC
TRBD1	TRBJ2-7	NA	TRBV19	CASSIGSGTAYEQYF	TGTGCCAGTAGTATAGGCTCGGGGACAGCCTACGAGCAGTACTTC
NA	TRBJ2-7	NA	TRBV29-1	CSVQPASLRTGGYEQYF	TGCAGCGTTCAACCCGCCAGTTTAAGGACCGGAGGCTACGAGCAGTACTTC
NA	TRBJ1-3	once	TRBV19	CASSPNRVHTIYF	TGTGCCAGTAGTCCGAATCGGGTTCACACCATATATTTT
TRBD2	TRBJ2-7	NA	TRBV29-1	CSVASGRGVEQYF	TGCAGCGTCGCGAGCGGGAGAGGGGTCGAGCAGTACTTC
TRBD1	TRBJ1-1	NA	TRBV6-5	CASSRQGNTEAFF	TGTGCCAGCAGCAGACAGGGGAACACTGAAGCTTTCTTT
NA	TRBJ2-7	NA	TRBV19	CATSGSGYEQYF	TGTGCCACCAGCGGTAGCGGCTACGAGCAGTACTTC
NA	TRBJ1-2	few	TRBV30	CAWTTGIFGYTF	TGTGCCTGGACAACAGGGATTTTTGGCTACACCTTC
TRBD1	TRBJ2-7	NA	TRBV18	CASSPGTGGAKQYF	TGTGCCAGCTCACCGGGGACAGGGGGCGCGAAGCAGTACTTC
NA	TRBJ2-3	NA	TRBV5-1	CASSLEANTDTQYF	TGCGCCAGCAGCTTGGAGGCCAACACAGATACGCAGTATTTT
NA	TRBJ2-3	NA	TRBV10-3	CAIKDPGFSTDTQYF	TGTGCCATCAAAGACCCGGGATTCTCCACAGATACGCAGTATTTT
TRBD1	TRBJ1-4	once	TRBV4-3	CASSYLHRGLQEKLFF	TGCGCCAGCAGCTATCTCCACAGGGGGCTACAAGAAAAACTGTTTTTT
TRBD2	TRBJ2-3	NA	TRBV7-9	CASSLRSSGFSTDTQYF	TGTGCCAGCAGCTTAAGGTCTAGCGGGTTCAGCACAGATACGCAGTATTTT
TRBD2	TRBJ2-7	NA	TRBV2	CASGKRTSSLYYEQYF	TGTGCCAGCGGCAAGAGGACTAGCTCTCTCTACTACGAGCAGTACTTC